A few counts support the clone carrying this TCR beta chain. Its antigen is as yet unknown. The sample is drawn from a study of T cells after yellow fever vaccination. General study findings and limits: Primary-vaccination clones mostly resurfaced post-booster (about 95% CD4, just under 90% CD8). Weaker overall was a secondary response that nonetheless peaked faster, on day 5 versus 15.

Trimming took off 5 bases at V and 1 base at J, with 16 bases between the two ends. Germline CDR1 SGHTA, CDR2 FQGNSA. The CDR3 totals 16 residues. 5'RACE template switching added a universal primer site and UMIs to TCR cDNA. In TCRdb, the 5' RACE reads were re-called with MiXCR into one record per CDR3 protein. Of hundreds of thousands of distinct CDR3 sequences listed, approximately 12% are singletons. Sample: PBMCs, taken on the day of the yellow fever booster vaccination. The V and J genes are TRBV7-2 and TRBJ2-3, with D tentatively TRBD2 (7 bases). This sequence was found in a young man who received the YFV17D yellow fever vaccine. CDR3 region: CASSPEGGLGTDTQYF. In DNA, the CDR3 is TGTGCCAGCAGCCCAGAGGGGGGGCTAGGCACAGATACGCAGTATTTT.